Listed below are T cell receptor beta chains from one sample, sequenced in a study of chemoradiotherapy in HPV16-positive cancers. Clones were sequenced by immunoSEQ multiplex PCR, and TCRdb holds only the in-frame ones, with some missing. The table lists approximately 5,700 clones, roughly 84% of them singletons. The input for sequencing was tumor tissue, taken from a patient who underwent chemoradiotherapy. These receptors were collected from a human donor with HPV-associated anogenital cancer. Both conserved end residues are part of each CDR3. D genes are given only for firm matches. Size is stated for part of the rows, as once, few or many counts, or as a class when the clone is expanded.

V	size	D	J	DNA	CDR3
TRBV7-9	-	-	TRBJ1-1	TGTGCCAGCAGCTTGGCGCAGAACAGTCGAGAAGCTTTCTTT	CASSLAQNSREAFF
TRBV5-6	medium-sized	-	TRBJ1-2	TGTGCCAGCAGCTTGGGGACAGAGTATGGCTACACCTTC	CASSLGTEYGYTF
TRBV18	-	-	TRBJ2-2	TGTGCCAGCTCACCACGGACTGGAATCACCGGGGAGCTGTTTTTT	CASSPRTGITGELFF
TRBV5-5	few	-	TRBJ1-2	TGTGCCAGCAGCTTGGTTCCAGGCTATGGCTACACCTTC	CASSLVPGYGYTF
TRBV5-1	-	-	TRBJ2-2	TGCGCCAGCAGCCCCACGTCGGGGGGCTCCGGGGAGCTGTTTTTT	CASSPTSGGSGELFF
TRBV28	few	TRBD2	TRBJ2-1	TGTGCCAGCAGCACGGGACTAGCGGGGAAGCAGTTCTTC	CASSTGLAGKQFF
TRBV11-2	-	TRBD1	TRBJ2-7	TGTGCCAGCAGGGGACAGGGTTCGCTCTACGAGCAGTACTTC	CASRGQGSLYEQYF
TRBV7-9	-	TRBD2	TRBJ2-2	TGTGCCAGCAGCTTCGCGACTAGCGGGGCAAACACCGGGGAGCTGTTTTTT	CASSFATSGANTGELFF
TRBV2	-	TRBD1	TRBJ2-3	TGTGCCAGCAGCACCGACAGGGGGCTGAATACGCAGTATTTT	CASSTDRGLNTQYF
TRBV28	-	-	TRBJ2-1	TGTGCCAGCAGTACTCCAAACAGGGCCAATGAGCAGTTCTTC	CASSTPNRANEQFF
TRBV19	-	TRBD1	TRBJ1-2	TGTGCCAGTAGTAGACAGGGAAGGGGCTACACCTTC	CASSRQGRGYTF
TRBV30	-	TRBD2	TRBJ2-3	TGTGCCTGGACTCGACTAGCGGGGGCCACAGATACGCAGTATTTT	CAWTRLAGATDTQYF
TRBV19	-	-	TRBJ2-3	TGTGCCAGTAGTGAGGACGGGGGATTAAAATCAGATACGCAGTATTTT	CASSEDGGLKSDTQYF
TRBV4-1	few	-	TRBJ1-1	TGCGCCAGCAGCCGAGGGGACACACCTGAAGCTTTCTTT	CASSRGDTPEAFF
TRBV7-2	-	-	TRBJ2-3	TGTGCCAGCAGCTTAGGAGCTGGAGATACGCAGTATTTT	CASSLGAGDTQYF
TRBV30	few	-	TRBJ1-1	TGTGCCTGGAGTAGGGCGGGCCGGAGCACTGAAGCTTTCTTT	CAWSRAGRSTEAFF
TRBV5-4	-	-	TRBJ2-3	TGTGCCAGCAGCTTTGGGACAAGCACAGATACGCAGTATTTT	CASSFGTSTDTQYF
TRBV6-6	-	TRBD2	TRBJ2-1	TGTGCCAGCACCCAATCGGGCCAGCGGGGTCACAATGAGCAGTTCTTC	CASTQSGQRGHNEQFF
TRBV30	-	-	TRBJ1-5	TGTGCCTGGAGTAAAGAAGGTGGTGGCAATCAGCCCCAGCATTTT	CAWSKEGGGNQPQHF
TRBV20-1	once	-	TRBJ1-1	TGCAGTGCTAGAGTTAACACTGAAGCTTTCTTT	CSARVNTEAFF
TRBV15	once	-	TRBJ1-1	TGTGCCACCAGCAGAGACGGTAACACTGAAGCTTTCTTT	CATSRDGNTEAFF
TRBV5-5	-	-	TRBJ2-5	TGTGCCAGCAGCTTTACAGGGGGGGCAGAGACCCAGTACTTC	CASSFTGGAETQYF
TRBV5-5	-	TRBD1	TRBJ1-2	TGTGCCAGCAGCTTAGCAACAGGGGGTGGCTACACCTTC	CASSLATGGGYTF
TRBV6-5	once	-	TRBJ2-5	TGTGCCAGCAGTTATTCGGGGGTAAGGGAGACCCAGTACTTC	CASSYSGVRETQYF